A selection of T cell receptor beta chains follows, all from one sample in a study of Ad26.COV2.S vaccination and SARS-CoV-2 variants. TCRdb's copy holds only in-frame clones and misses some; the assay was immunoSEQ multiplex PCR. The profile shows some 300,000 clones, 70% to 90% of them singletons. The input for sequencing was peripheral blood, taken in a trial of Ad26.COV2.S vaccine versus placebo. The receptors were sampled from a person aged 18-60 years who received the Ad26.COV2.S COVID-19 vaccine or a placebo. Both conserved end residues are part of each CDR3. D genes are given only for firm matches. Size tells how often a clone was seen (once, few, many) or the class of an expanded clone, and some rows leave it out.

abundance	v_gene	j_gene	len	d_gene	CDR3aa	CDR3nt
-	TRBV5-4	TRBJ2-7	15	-	CASSPRGSARREQYF	TGTGCCAGCAGCCCAAGGGGGTCCGCTCGACGCGAGCAGTACTTC
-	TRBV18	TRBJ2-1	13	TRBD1	CASSPQDRDPQFF	TGTGCCAGCTCACCACAAGACAGGGACCCGCAGTTCTTC
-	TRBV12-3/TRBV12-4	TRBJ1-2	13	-	CASRSAAVYGYTF	TGTGCCAGCAGATCCGCAGCGGTTTATGGCTACACCTTC
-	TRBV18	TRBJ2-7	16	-	CASSPPHPVGGYEQYF	TGTGCCAGCTCACCACCACACCCGGTCGGGGGCTACGAGCAGTACTTC
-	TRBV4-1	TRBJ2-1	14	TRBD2	CASRTSGGTDEQFF	TGCGCCAGCAGGACTAGCGGGGGGACGGATGAGCAGTTCTTC
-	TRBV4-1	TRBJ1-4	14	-	CASSLDSVGEKLFF	TGCGCCAGCAGCCTGGACAGCGTGGGGGAAAAACTGTTTTTT
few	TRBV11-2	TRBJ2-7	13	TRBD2	CASSLGAGDEQYF	TGTGCCAGCAGCTTAGGAGCGGGAGACGAGCAGTACTTC
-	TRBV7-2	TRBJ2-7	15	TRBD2	CASSQGLAGSYEQYF	TGTGCCAGCAGCCAGGGACTAGCGGGCTCCTACGAGCAGTACTTC
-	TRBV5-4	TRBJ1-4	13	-	CAGRAGKDEKLFF	TGTGCCGGAAGGGCAGGGAAGGATGAAAAACTGTTTTTT
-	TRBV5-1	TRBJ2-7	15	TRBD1	CASSLLGQGVYEQYF	TGCGCCAGCAGCTTGTTAGGACAGGGGGTGTACGAGCAGTACTTC
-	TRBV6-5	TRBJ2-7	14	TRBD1	CASSPGQGYPEQYF	TGTGCCAGCAGTCCGGGACAGGGTTATCCCGAGCAGTACTTC
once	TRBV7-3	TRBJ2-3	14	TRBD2	CASSLGTSVDTQYF	TGTGCCAGCAGCTTAGGGACTAGCGTAGATACGCAGTATTTT
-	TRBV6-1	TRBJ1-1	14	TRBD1	CASSEARTGGKTFF	TGTGCCAGCAGTGAAGCGAGGACAGGGGGTAAGACTTTCTTT
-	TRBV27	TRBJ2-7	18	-	CASSFGGRGLGSLYEQYF	TGTGCCAGCAGTTTCGGGGGCAGGGGCCTAGGGTCGCTCTACGAGCAGTACTTC
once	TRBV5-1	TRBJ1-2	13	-	CASSLGLPYGYTF	TGCGCCAGCAGCTTGGGGCTGCCTTATGGCTACACCTTC
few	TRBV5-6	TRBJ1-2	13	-	CASSLGRDYGYTF	TGTGCCAGCAGCTTGGGACGGGACTATGGCTACACCTTC
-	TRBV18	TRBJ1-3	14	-	CASSPAHSGNTIYF	TGTGCCAGCTCACCTGCCCACTCTGGAAACACCATATATTTT
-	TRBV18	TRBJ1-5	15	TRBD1	CASSTAGTDNQPQHF	TGTGCCAGCTCAACGGCCGGGACAGACAATCAGCCCCAGCATTTT
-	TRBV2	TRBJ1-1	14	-	CASMWEALNTEAFF	TGTGCCAGCATGTGGGAGGCTCTAAACACTGAAGCTTTCTTT
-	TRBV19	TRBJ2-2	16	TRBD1	CASSTQGQGVTGELFF	TGTGCCAGTAGTACCCAGGGACAGGGGGTAACCGGGGAGCTGTTTTTT
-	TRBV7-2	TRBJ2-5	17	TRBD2	CASSLLLAGSVLETQYF	TGTGCCAGCAGCTTATTGTTAGCGGGGAGTGTATTGGAGACCCAGTACTTC
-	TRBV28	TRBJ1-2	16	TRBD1	CASSLNGGRGPYGYTF	TGTGCCAGCAGTTTAAATGGGGGCAGGGGGCCCTATGGCTACACCTTC
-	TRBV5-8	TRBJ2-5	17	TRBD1	CASSPTPGTGGAETQYF	TGTGCCAGCAGCCCCACTCCCGGGACAGGGGGCGCGGAGACCCAGTACTTC
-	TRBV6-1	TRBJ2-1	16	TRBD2	CASSGLTSGRYNEQFF	TGTGCCAGCAGTGGCCTAACTAGCGGAAGATACAATGAGCAGTTCTTC
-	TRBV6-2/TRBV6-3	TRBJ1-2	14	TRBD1	CASSYDRGNYGYTF	TGTGCCAGCAGTTACGACAGGGGAAACTATGGCTACACCTTC
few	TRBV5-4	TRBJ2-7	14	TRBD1	CASSLHRGSPEQYF	TGTGCCAGCAGCTTACACAGGGGGTCCCCCGAGCAGTACTTC
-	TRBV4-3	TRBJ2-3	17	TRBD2	CASSQDYSRGYGDTQYF	TGCGCCAGCAGCCAAGATTACTCGCGGGGGTACGGGGATACGCAGTATTTT
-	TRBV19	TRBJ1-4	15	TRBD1	CASSILGTGSEKLFF	TGTGCCAGTAGTATTTTGGGGACAGGGAGTGAAAAACTGTTTTTT
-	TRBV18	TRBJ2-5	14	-	CASSPSRVQETQYF	TGTGCCAGCTCACCATCGAGGGTTCAAGAGACCCAGTACTTC
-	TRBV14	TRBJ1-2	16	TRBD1	CASSQRGPYFNYGYTF	TGTGCCAGCAGCCAAAGGGGGCCTTACTTTAACTATGGCTACACCTTC
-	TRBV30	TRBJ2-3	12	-	CAWTRSVDTQYF	TGTGCCTGGACCCGTAGTGTCGATACGCAGTATTTT
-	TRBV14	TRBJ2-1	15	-	CASSQVGGVWNEQFF	TGTGCCAGCAGCCAAGTAGGGGGGGTATGGAATGAGCAGTTCTTC
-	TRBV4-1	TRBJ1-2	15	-	CASSLGAGPFEGYTF	TGCGCCAGCAGCCTCGGCGCAGGGCCGTTTGAGGGCTACACCTTC
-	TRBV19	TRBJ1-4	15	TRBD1	CASSIPRGLREKLFF	TGTGCCAGTAGTATCCCCAGGGGGCTTCGTGAAAAACTGTTTTTT
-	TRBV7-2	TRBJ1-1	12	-	CASSLGGAKAFF	TGTGCCAGCAGCTTAGGAGGGGCGAAGGCTTTCTTT